This is a list of T cell receptor beta chains from one sample in a study of blood T cell repertoires in COVID-19. Produced via immunoSEQ multiplex PCR; TCRdb's table is partial and in-frame only. The sample has tens of thousands of clones; roughly 80% are singletons. The sample was peripheral blood. These receptors were taken from a woman older than 75 with active or convalescent COVID-19. The CDR3 runs from the conserved cysteine through the conserved F or W. The D gene is left open where the match is weak. A clone size is listed for some rows: how often the clone was seen (once, few, many), or a class if it is expanded.

clone_size: .
v_call: TRBV15
cdr3_length: 15
d_call: .
j_call: TRBJ1-5
cdr3_aa: CATRYGGGGFQPQHF
cdr3_nt: TGTGCCACCCGATACGGGGGCGGGGGGTTTCAGCCCCAGCATTTT

clone_size: many
v_call: TRBV28
cdr3_length: 15
d_call: .
j_call: TRBJ1-5
cdr3_aa: CASRGGGASNQPQHF
cdr3_nt: TGTGCCAGCAGGGGAGGGGGGGCCTCCAATCAGCCCCAGCATTTT

clone_size: .
v_call: TRBV19
cdr3_length: 16
d_call: TRBD1
j_call: TRBJ2-2
cdr3_aa: CASSIDSGGDTGELFF
cdr3_nt: TGTGCCAGTAGTATAGATTCAGGGGGTGACACCGGGGAGCTGTTTTTT

clone_size: .
v_call: TRBV19
cdr3_length: 13
d_call: TRBD1
j_call: TRBJ1-2
cdr3_aa: CASQAQGSYGYTF
cdr3_nt: TGTGCCAGCCAAGCACAGGGGAGCTATGGCTACACCTTC

clone_size: .
v_call: TRBV5-6
cdr3_length: 15
d_call: .
j_call: TRBJ1-4
cdr3_aa: CASSFLTRPNEKLFF
cdr3_nt: TGTGCCAGCAGCTTTTTGACCAGGCCTAATGAAAAACTGTTTTTT

clone_size: .
v_call: TRBV6-1
cdr3_length: 19
d_call: TRBD2
j_call: TRBJ2-7
cdr3_aa: CASSDPSGTSGRYSYEQYF
cdr3_nt: TGTGCCAGCAGTGACCCTTCCGGGACTAGCGGGAGATACTCCTACGAGCAGTACTTC

clone_size: .
v_call: TRBV7-9
cdr3_length: 19
d_call: .
j_call: TRBJ1-2
cdr3_aa: CASSPEVMEAWAKYYGYTF
cdr3_nt: TGTGCCAGCAGCCCCGAAGTAATGGAGGCGTGGGCTAAATACTATGGCTACACCTTC

clone_size: .
v_call: TRBV18
cdr3_length: 15
d_call: TRBD1
j_call: TRBJ2-3
cdr3_aa: CASRFRTGGTDTQYF
cdr3_nt: TGTGCCAGCCGATTTAGGACAGGGGGCACAGATACGCAGTATTTT

clone_size: .
v_call: TRBV7-9
cdr3_length: 14
d_call: .
j_call: TRBJ1-1
cdr3_aa: CASRTAGSPTEAFF
cdr3_nt: TGTGCCAGCAGGACGGCGGGCTCACCCACTGAAGCTTTCTTT

clone_size: .
v_call: TRBV10-2
cdr3_length: 13
d_call: .
j_call: TRBJ2-7
cdr3_aa: CASSLTEAYEQYF
cdr3_nt: TGCGCCAGCAGTTTGACAGAAGCCTACGAGCAGTACTTC

clone_size: .
v_call: TRBV6-2/TRBV6-3
cdr3_length: 13
d_call: .
j_call: TRBJ1-5
cdr3_aa: CASSHARDQPQHF
cdr3_nt: TGTGCCAGCAGCCACGCCCGCGATCAGCCCCAGCATTTT

clone_size: few
v_call: TRBV4-2
cdr3_length: 15
d_call: TRBD2
j_call: TRBJ2-7
cdr3_aa: CASSAGTSEMNEQYF
cdr3_nt: TGTGCCAGCAGCGCCGGGACTAGCGAGATGAACGAGCAGTACTTC

clone_size: once
v_call: TRBV20-1
cdr3_length: 11
d_call: .
j_call: TRBJ2-5
cdr3_aa: CSAREVEIQYF
cdr3_nt: TGCAGTGCTAGAGAGGTGGAGATTCAGTACTTC

clone_size: .
v_call: TRBV6-2/TRBV6-3
cdr3_length: 15
d_call: TRBD1
j_call: TRBJ2-2
cdr3_aa: CASSHRGRYTGELFF
cdr3_nt: TGTGCCAGCAGCCACAGGGGCAGGTACACCGGGGAGCTGTTTTTT

clone_size: few
v_call: TRBV21-1
cdr3_length: 15
d_call: .
j_call: TRBJ1-5
cdr3_aa: CASSNGGLGNQPQHF
cdr3_nt: TGTGCCAGCAGCAACGGGGGACTGGGCAATCAGCCCCAGCATTTT

clone_size: once
v_call: TRBV4-2
cdr3_length: 14
d_call: TRBD1
j_call: TRBJ1-2
cdr3_aa: CANSGRDRGYGYTF
cdr3_nt: TGTGCCAACAGCGGTCGGGACAGGGGGTATGGCTACACCTTC

clone_size: few
v_call: TRBV28
cdr3_length: 14
d_call: TRBD1
j_call: TRBJ1-2
cdr3_aa: CASSPIQGKVGYTF
cdr3_nt: TGTGCCAGCAGTCCGATACAGGGGAAGGTTGGCTACACCTTC

clone_size: .
v_call: TRBV14
cdr3_length: 14
d_call: .
j_call: TRBJ1-1
cdr3_aa: CASSFIQGGTEAFF
cdr3_nt: TGTGCCAGCAGCTTTATTCAGGGTGGCACTGAAGCTTTCTTT

clone_size: .
v_call: TRBV12-5
cdr3_length: 14
d_call: .
j_call: TRBJ1-1
cdr3_aa: CASGSGTTNTEAFF
cdr3_nt: TGTGCTAGTGGTTCCGGGACAACGAACACTGAAGCTTTCTTT

clone_size: few
v_call: TRBV21-1
cdr3_length: 15
d_call: .
j_call: TRBJ1-2
cdr3_aa: CASSKAEGARHGYTF
cdr3_nt: TGTGCCAGCAGCAAAGCAGAGGGGGCGCGTCATGGCTACACCTTC

clone_size: .
v_call: TRBV11-2
cdr3_length: 15
d_call: TRBD1
j_call: TRBJ2-2
cdr3_aa: CASSSVRGRNGELFF
cdr3_nt: TGTGCCAGCAGCTCTGTCAGGGGGCGGAACGGGGAGCTGTTTTTT